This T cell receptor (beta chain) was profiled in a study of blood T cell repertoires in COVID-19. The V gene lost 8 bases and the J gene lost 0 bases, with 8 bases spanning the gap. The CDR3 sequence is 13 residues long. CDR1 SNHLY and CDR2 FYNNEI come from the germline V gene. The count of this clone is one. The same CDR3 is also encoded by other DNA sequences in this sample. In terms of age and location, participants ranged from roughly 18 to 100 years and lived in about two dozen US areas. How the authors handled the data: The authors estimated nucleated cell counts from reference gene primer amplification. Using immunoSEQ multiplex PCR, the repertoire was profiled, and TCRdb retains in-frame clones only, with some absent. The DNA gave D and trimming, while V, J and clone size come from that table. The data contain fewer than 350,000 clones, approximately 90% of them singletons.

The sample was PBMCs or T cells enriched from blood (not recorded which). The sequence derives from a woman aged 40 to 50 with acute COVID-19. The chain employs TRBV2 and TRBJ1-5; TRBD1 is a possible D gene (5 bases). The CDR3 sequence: CASRGDSNQPQHF. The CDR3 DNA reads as TGTGCCAGCCGGGGGGATAGCAATCAGCCCCAGCATTTT.